This T cell receptor (beta chain) was documented in a study of blood T cell repertoires in COVID-19. On the study more broadly: Some COVID-19 samples were acute and others convalescent; all came from the United States, Italy and Spain. T cells, B-cell-depleted T cells, or PBMCs supplied cDNA or gDNA.

In the authors' methods: Reference gene primer amplification gave estimated nucleated cell counts. The protocol was immunoSEQ multiplex PCR, while the TCRdb copy is restricted to in-frame clones and leaves out a portion. V, J and clone size were drawn from that table, and D and trimming were deduced from the DNA. The sample shows around 270,000 clones, 75% to 90% of them seen only once. V lost 1 base, J lost 8 bases, and 17 bases lay in between. The CDR3 loop spans 15 amino acids. Per germline, CDR1 SGHVS and CDR2 FNYEAQ. The TCR comes from a man younger than 45 with acute or convalescent COVID-19. What was sequenced was peripheral blood. This chain links TRBV7-6 with TRBJ1-2; possibly TRBD1 for D (5 bases). The CDR3 loop reads CASSLGGAAGQGYTF. The CDR3 DNA sequence: TGTGCCAGCAGCTTAGGCGGGGCAGCGGGGCAAGGCTACACCTTC. Full variable domain (outside the CDR3, taken from reference TRBV7-6 and TRBJ1-2): GAGVSQSPRYKVTKRGQDVALRCDPISGHVSLYWYRQALGQGPEFLTYFNYEAQQDKSGLPNDRFSAERPEGSISTLTIQRTEQRDSAMYRCASSLGGAAGQGYTFGSGTRLTVV.